A single sample gave rise to the 13 T cell receptor beta chains below, sequenced in a study of T cell repertoires in cytomegalovirus infection. TCRdb redid the calling of the reads with MiXCR, one entry per CDR3 protein. The sample lists 150,000 to 200,000 distinct CDR3 sequences, nearly 9.5% occurring once. Source material: PBMCs. The receptors shown here come from a human donor in good health (CMV status not recorded). Some clones in this sample may be carry-over from other donors' samples.

This clonotype was detected many times. V gene TRBV7-2 combines with J gene TRBJ1-5, with no clear D. CDR1 SGHTA and CDR2 FQGNSA come from the germline V gene. Trimming pared 0 bases from V and 1 base from J, leaving 7 bases between. The CDR3 is 15 residues long. The CDR3 region has the DNA TGTGCCAGCAGCTTAGCGATGGGGAGCAATCAGCCCCAGCATTTT. Amino acid sequence: CASSLAMGSNQPQHF.

At least ten counts were recorded for this clonotype. The chain has TRBV6-1 and TRBJ1-5, with TRBD1 as a possible D gene (6 bases). CDR1 and CDR2 from the germline V gene are MNHNS and SASEGT. The CDR3 length is 15 residues. V was clipped by 5 bases and J by 0 bases, with 11 bases between them. DNA of the CDR3: TGTGCCAGCAGTCGATCAGGGGATAGCAATCAGCCCCAGCATTTT. Amino acids: CASSRSGDSNQPQHF.

This clonotype was counted many times. The chain uses TRBV7-2 and TRBJ1-4; D perhaps matches TRBD1 (5 bases). The CDR3 is 13 residues long. Trimming took off 1 base at V and 7 bases at J, with 7 bases between the two ends. Germline assignment: CDR1 SGHTA and CDR2 FQGNSA. CDR3 sequence reads: CASSLETVEKLFF. The CDR3 nucleotides are TGTGCCAGCAGCTTAGAGACAGTTGAAAAACTGTTTTTT.

In its sample, this clonotype was seen many times. This chain connects TRBV28 to TRBJ2-2; a weak D match, TRBD2 (6 bases). The CDR3 is made up of 13 amino acids. V was pared by 8 bases and J by 1 base, with 8 bases between. Germline V gene lookup returns CDR1 MDHEN and CDR2 SYDVKM. The CDR3: CASVGGNTGELFF. Here the CDR3 DNA reads TGTGCCAGCGTGGGGGGGAACACCGGGGAGCTGTTTTTT.

A few counts support this clonotype. The V and J genes are TRBV15 and TRBJ2-5; D gene uncertain. Germline CDR1 reads LNHNV; CDR2 reads YYDKDF (reference sequence). With 1 base removed from V and 7 bases from J, the gap between germline ends came to 19 bases. The CDR3 consists of 16 residues. CDR3 residues: CATSRGVNREVVTQYF. CDR3 coding DNA: TGTGCCACCAGCAGAGGTGTTAACAGAGAAGTTGTGACCCAGTACTTC.

The J gene is TRBJ1-4, the V gene TRBV19; 10 bases are a match to TRBD1. Germline V gene lookup returns CDR1 LNHDA and CDR2 SQIVND (reference sequence). The CDR3 totals 14 residues. J lost 5 bases, V lost 7 bases, and 4 bases had no gene match. DNA for the CDR3: TGTGCCAGTATATCGGGACAGGGGAATGAAAAACTGTTTTTT. Its translation is CASISGQGNEKLFF.

The CDR3 reads CASSLWGGGPSGNTIYF. The CDR3 coding sequence is TGTGCCAGCAGTTTATGGGGGGGGGGCCCCTCTGGAAACACCATATATTTT. This chain links TRBV28 with TRBJ1-3; TRBD1 is a possible D gene (6 bases). This CDR3 comprises 17 residues. Germline values: CDR1 MDHEN, CDR2 SYDVKM. Trimming left V 0 bases short and J 0 bases short, with 12 bases between.

J is TRBJ2-3 and V is TRBV15; 12 bases fit TRBD2. J lost 5 bases, V lost 1 base, and 4 bases had no gene match. CDR3 length: 16 amino acids. The germline V gene has CDR1 LNHNV and CDR2 YYDKDF (reference sequence). The CDR3: CATSRVGGLAGDTQYF. Written as DNA, the CDR3 is TGTGCCACCAGCAGAGTAGGGGGACTAGCGGGAGATACGCAGTATTTT.

This clonotype was seen many times. The gene calls are TRBV6-1 and TRBJ2-1; a weak D match, TRBD1 (6 bases). V lost 7 bases to trimming and J lost 1 base, with 17 bases between them. This CDR3 is built from 16 residues. Germline V CDR1 and CDR2: MNHNS, SASEGT. This CDR3 reads CASTGQSFISYNEQFF. The CDR3 nucleotides read TGTGCCAGCACAGGACAGTCTTTTATTTCCTACAATGAGCAGTTCTTC.

The chain combines TRBV7-2 with TRBJ1-4, with 7 positions matching TRBD1. Trimming took 1 base from V and 6 from J; bases not matched to a gene: 8. Germline V gives CDR1 SGHTA, CDR2 FQGNSA. This CDR3 is built from 16 residues. CDR3 region: CASSLGLGQRDEKLFF. CDR3 DNA: TGTGCCAGCAGCTTAGGGCTGGGACAGCGAGATGAAAAACTGTTTTTT. The full variable domain, with the rest looked up from reference TRBV7-2 and TRBJ1-4, is GAGVSQSPSNKVTEKGKDVELRCDPISGHTALYWYRQSLGQGLEFLIYFQGNSAPDKSGLPSDRFSAERTGGSVSTLTIQRTQQEDSAVYLCASSLGLGQRDEKLFFGSGTQLSVL.

V usage is TRBV28 and J usage is TRBJ1-5, with TRBD1 identical over 7 bases. The CDR3 extends over 16 amino acids. CDR1 and CDR2 from the germline V gene are MDHEN and SYDVKM. V gave up 7 bases and J gave up 7 bases; unmatched junction bases: 16. The CDR3 region has the DNA TGTGCCAGCACCCTAGGGTTGCAGGGGGTAAAACAGCCCCAGCATTTT. Its protein is CASTLGLQGVKQPQHF.

This clonotype was picked up a small number of times. The chain employs TRBV7-9 and TRBJ1-3; 8 nucleotides match TRBD1. The CDR3 spans 16 residues. The J segment lost 5 bases and the V segment lost 5 bases, leaving 11 bases of the junction unmatched. Germline CDR1 and CDR2: SEHNR and FQNEAQ (reference sequence). CDR3 sequence reads: CASSPFGAGGRNTIYF. Here the CDR3 DNA reads TGTGCCAGCAGCCCGTTCGGGGCAGGGGGCCGAAACACCATATATTTT.

This clonotype was observed at least ten times. CDR3 protein: CASNPTWTLLGASGANVLTF. The DNA for the CDR3 is TGTGCCAGCAATCCAACTTGGACCCTCCTAGGGGCCTCTGGGGCCAACGTCCTGACTTTC. The chain is built from TRBV28 and TRBJ2-6, with a possible D match to TRBD1 (5 bases). In germline, CDR1 is MDHEN, CDR2 SYDVKM. V was shortened by 7 bases and J by 0 bases, with 25 bases between the two germline ends. There are 20 residues in the CDR3. Full variable domain (missing parts from reference TRBV28 and TRBJ2-6): DVKVTQSSRYLVKRTGEKVFLECVQDMDHENMFWYRQDPGLGLRLIYFSYDVKMKEKGDIPEGYSVSREKKERFSLILESASTNQTSMYLCASNPTWTLLGASGANVLTFGAGSRLTVL.